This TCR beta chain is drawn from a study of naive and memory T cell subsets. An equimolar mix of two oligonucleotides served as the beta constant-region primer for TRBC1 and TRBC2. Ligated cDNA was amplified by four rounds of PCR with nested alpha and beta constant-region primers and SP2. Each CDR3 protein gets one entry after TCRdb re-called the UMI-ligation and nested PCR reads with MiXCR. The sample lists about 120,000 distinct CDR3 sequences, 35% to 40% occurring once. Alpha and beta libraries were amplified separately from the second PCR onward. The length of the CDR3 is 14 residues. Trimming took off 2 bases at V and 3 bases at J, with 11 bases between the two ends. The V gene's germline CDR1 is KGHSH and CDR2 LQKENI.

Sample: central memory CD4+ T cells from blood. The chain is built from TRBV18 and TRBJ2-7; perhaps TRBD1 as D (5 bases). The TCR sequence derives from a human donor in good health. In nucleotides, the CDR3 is TGTGCCAGCTCACCAAGTCTAGGGGACTACGAGCAGTACTTC. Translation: CASSPSLGDYEQYF.